Detailed here is one TCR beta chain. Its binding antigen is unknown. No base quality information exists; no much larger clone differs at one position. Spanning cysteine to phenylalanine, the CDR3 consists of 12 amino acids. CDR3 DNA only is kept here, 36 bases in frame from base 1. V drops 4 bases and J drops 7 bases, leaving 11 bases in between. From a lookup of the germline V gene (reference sequence), CDR1 and CDR2 are DFQATT and SNEGSKA. Donors were about 36 systemically healthy Caucasian individuals from Russia aged roughly 6 to 90 years. Each donor gave roughly 9 milliliters of peripheral blood, drawn into EDTA-treated Vacutainer tubes. PBMCs were isolated by Ficoll-Paque density-gradient centrifugation, with at least 6.5 million obtained per sample. Total RNA, at least 5.5 micrograms per sample, was extracted from PBMCs with Trizol reagent. The percentages of naive CD45RAhigh/CD27high T cells were determined by flow cytometry on a PBMC aliquot from every donor.

The library relied on 5' RACE. This sample was sequenced with an Illumina HiSeq 2500. The second PCR ran for roughly 7 to 12 cycles and used a J-beta primer mix along with a sample-barcoded 5' primer. Each TCR beta cDNA molecule received a unique molecular identifier from a template-switch 5' adaptor carrying 12 random nucleotides. Each sample yielded at least 3 million CDR3-containing paired-end reads. The Mint cDNA synthesis kit, primed by a TRBC-specific oligonucleotide, was used to synthesize first-strand cDNA from all RNA. After uracil-DNA glycosylase treatment, a first 18-cycle PCR used universal primers M1SS and BC2_uni_R on all cDNA. The paper's data handling went like this. Normalization of each sample was performed by random selection of 1 million high-quality reads, each carrying a distinct molecular identifier. Instead of being binned into consensus sequences, reads that shared molecular identifiers were thrown out. CDR3 identification, clonotype clustering and error correction used MiTCR with a Q25 quality threshold and the strictest error-elimination algorithm. Lower-bound total TCR beta diversity was estimated with a nonparametric unseen species model using Euler transformation. The raw public reads went through TCRdb reprocessing: fastp at Q25, MiXCR clone calling, in-frame beta chains kept. Rows with one shared CDR3 protein collapse into an entry with the most common genes and DNA. The V and J calls reflect TCRdb's pipeline rather than the authors' work. Recorded for this sample are about 1,400,000 distinct CDR3 sequences; approximately 63% of them occurred a single time. In total, the top ten clones hold 6.5% to 8.5% of the sample.

The record originates from a study of blood T cells in healthy people across ages (dated by TCRdb to between 2015 and 2017). Notes on the research overall: Template switching captured roughly one uniquely barcoded TCR beta cDNA molecule per two T cells in model experiments. The study measured age-related changes in TCR beta repertoire diversity using deep sequencing normalized with unique cDNA molecular identifiers. Donors of different ages were randomly distributed across sequencing lanes to avoid experimental bias. The donors were split into four age groups: young (average roughly 15 years), middle-aged (around 37), aged (roughly 60) and long-lived (over 80). The study analyzed two additional independent replicas of 1 million unique cDNA reads from the same blood draw for two donors, one aged 18 to 29 and one aged 80 or older. Broad study findings and their caveats: Compared with the aged group, more naive CD4+ T cells, fewer expanded clones and increased TCR diversity were shown by the long-lived group, suggesting age selection. Estimates of total diversity based on one million sequenced T cells were considered lower bounds and underestimates. Since profiling was done on bulk unsorted PBMCs, naive and antigen-experienced compartments could not be conclusively compared. Donor CMV infection status was unknown, potentially confounding age-related changes in expanded clonotypes. Observed TCR beta diversity correlated strongly with the percentage of naive T cells measured by flow cytometry. As age increased, observed TCR beta diversity per million T cells dropped in a roughly linear way, and a significant reduction was already evident by age around 41.

The TCR originated in a man in his late teens or twenties in good health. The sequence is built from TRBV20-1 and TRBJ1-5, with the D gene not clear enough to name. The sequencing sample was made of blood. The CDR3 is CSAIGVEQPQHF. The DNA reads TGCAGTGCTATCGGAGTCGAGCAGCCCCAGCATTTT.